These 2 T cell receptor beta chains came from one sample sequenced in a study of T cells in Graves' hyperthyroidism and ophthalmopathy. TCR beta CDR3 regions were amplified from RNA. During a first-round RT-PCR of the TCR CDR3, the HTBI primer set was used. TCRdb re-called the multiplex PCR reads through MiXCR, storing one row per CDR3 protein. Among about 560,000 distinct CDR3 sequences listed, less than 15% were seen once. Sequences were obtained from blood. These receptors were obtained from a middle-aged woman with Graves' hyperthyroidism.

This clonotype was observed a handful of times. The V call is TRBV6-8, the J call TRBJ1-5; possibly TRBD1 for D (5 bases). V lost 9 bases and J lost 1, with 10 bases in between. The CDR3 is 13 residues long. CDR1 MNHGY and CDR2 SAAAGT come from the germline V gene. CDR3 loop: CARPRDSNQPQHF. Here the CDR3 DNA reads TGTGCCAGGCCCCGGGACAGCAATCAGCCCCAGCATTTT.

This clonotype was detected ten times or more. This chain uses TRBV7-9 with TRBJ2-3; TRBD2 matches at 13 bases. With V trimmed by 7 bases and J by 4 bases, 8 bases remained unmatched. CDR1 is SEHNR and CDR2 is FQNEAQ in the germline V gene (reference sequence). This CDR3 is built from 16 residues. Written as DNA, the CDR3 is TGTGCCAGCACCGCCCGGACTAGCGGGAGTGCAGATACGCAGTATTTT. Its translation: CASTARTSGSADTQYF.